This entry lists 32 T cell receptor beta chains sequenced from one sample in a study of cytomegalovirus exposure and HLA in healthy donors. With 60 Vbeta and 13 Jbeta primers, the PCR was carried out. The repertoire was sequenced with immunoSEQ multiplex PCR; TCRdb's copy has only in-frame clones and lacks some. The sample table sets out 150,000 to 200,000 clones. Material for sequencing was PBMCs. The receptors were sampled from a woman between 55 and 75 years old in good health and CMV-seronegative.

CDR3 sequence: CASNVERIYEQYF. In DNA, the CDR3 is TGTGCCAGCAATGTGGAGAGGATATACGAGCAGTACTTC. The genes are TRBV6-1 and TRBJ2-7; D gene unclear. The CDR3 totals 13 residues. Trimming stripped 7 bases from V and 4 bases from J, with 14 bases between. The germline CDR1 and CDR2 sequences are MNHNS and SASEGT.

The chain carries TRBV7-2 and TRBJ1-1, with D unresolved. Trimming cost V 1 base and J 3 bases, with 6 bases left between them. CDR3 size: 13 residues. CDR1 is SGHTA and CDR2 is FQGNSA in the germline V gene. The CDR3 loop reads CASSLGPDTEAFF. The CDR3 DNA reads as TGTGCCAGCAGCTTAGGCCCAGACACTGAAGCTTTCTTT. The variable domain in full, with the rest retrieved from reference TRBV7-2 and TRBJ1-1, is GAGVSQSPSNKVTEKGKDVELRCDPISGHTALYWYRQSLGQGLEFLIYFQGNSAPDKSGLPSDRFSAERTGGSVSTLTIQRTQQEDSAVYLCASSLGPDTEAFFGQGTRLTVV.

This rearrangement joins TRBV27 to TRBJ2-3; 9 bases fit TRBD2. CDR1 and CDR2 from the germline V gene are MNHEY and SMNVEV (reference sequence). The length of the CDR3 is 14 residues. The V segment lost 3 bases and the J segment 10 bases; nucleotides outside the gene matches: 8. The CDR3 is CASSLGAGGRPQYF. In DNA, the CDR3 is TGTGCCAGCAGTTTGGGGGCGGGGGGGCGACCGCAGTATTTT.

The CDR3 sequence is CASSEQGSDNSPLHF. In DNA form, the CDR3 reads TGTGCCAGCAGTGAACAGGGGAGCGATAATTCACCCCTCCACTTT. The V and J genes are TRBV2 and TRBJ1-6, with a tentative D call TRBD1 (6 bases). The CDR3 length is 15 residues. The V end was cut by 2 bases, the J end by 5 bases, with 10 bases between. Germline V gene lookup returns CDR1 SNHLY and CDR2 FYNNEI.

The J gene is TRBJ2-4, the V gene TRBV2; no clear D. Germline CDR1 is SNHLY and CDR2 is FYNNEI. The CDR3 runs 15 residues. The V gene lost 6 bases and the J gene lost 0 bases, with 12 bases spanning the gap. The CDR3 DNA is TGTGCCAGCAGATCAGTAACGAAAGCCAAAAACATTCAGTACTTC. This translates into CASRSVTKAKNIQYF.

The rearrangement uses TRBV30 and TRBJ2-1; D is ambiguous. Germline lookup yields CDR1 GTSNPN and CDR2 SVGIG (reference sequence). Trimming shortened V by 4 bases and J by 5 bases, and 12 bases separated the two germline ends. The CDR3 has 13 residues. The CDR3, as DNA: TGTGCCTGGACCCCAGACTGGAACAATGAGCAGTTCTTC. This translates into CAWTPDWNNEQFF.

This rearrangement joins TRBV7-9 to TRBJ1-4; D is undetermined. The CDR3 is 12 amino acids. Trimming cost V 3 bases and J 12 bases, with 11 bases left between them. In germline, CDR1 is SEHNR, CDR2 FQNEAQ (reference sequence). The CDR3 sequence is CASSFGGEELFF. The CDR3 DNA reads TGTGCCAGCAGCTTTGGAGGCGAGGAACTGTTTTTT.

The chain joins TRBV30 to TRBJ2-7, with D possibly matching TRBD1 (6 bases). The V gene lost 0 bases and the J gene lost 3 bases, with 12 bases spanning the gap. The germline V gene has CDR1 GTSNPN and CDR2 SVGIG (reference sequence). The CDR3 covers 14 residues. The CDR3 loop is CAWSVGTGNYEQYF. The CDR3, as DNA: TGTGCCTGGAGTGTAGGAACAGGGAACTACGAGCAGTACTTC.

The gene calls are TRBV21-1 and TRBJ2-1; the D call TRBD1 from the table was never checked on the DNA. TRBV21-1 is reported as a pseudogene. The CDR3 spans 14 residues. CDR3 amino acids: CASSIRQGLREQFF. The CDR3 DNA reads TGTGCCAGCAGCATACGACAGGGCCTGAGAGAGCAGTTCTTC.

The rearrangement links TRBV27 to TRBJ1-5, with 8 bases identical to TRBD1. Germline-derived CDR1 and CDR2 are MNHEY and SMNVEV (reference sequence). J was trimmed by 2 bases and V by 5 bases; bases with no gene match: 11. CDR3 size: 17 residues. The CDR3 sequence: CASSPSGTGHRNQPQHF. The CDR3 coding sequence is TGTGCCAGCAGTCCCTCCGGGACAGGTCATCGCAATCAGCCCCAGCATTTT.

The V gene is TRBV5-1, the J gene TRBJ2-7; 9 positions match TRBD1. Germline trimming cut 4 bases from V and 6 bases from J; bases unmatched to any gene: 8. Germline V CDR1 and CDR2: SGHRS, YFSETQ. The CDR3 is 14 amino acids. CDR3 region: CASSPGTGRSEQYF. The CDR3, as DNA: TGCGCCAGCAGCCCCGGGACAGGGAGGTCCGAGCAGTACTTC.

The chain employs TRBV11-2 and TRBJ1-2; D uncertain. This CDR3 spans 13 amino acids. Trimming removed 6 bases from V and 0 bases from J, with 8 bases in between. Germline V gene lookup returns CDR1 SGHAT and CDR2 FQNNGV. CDR3 protein: CASSPDSNYGYTF. The DNA for the CDR3 is TGTGCCAGCAGTCCGGACTCTAACTATGGCTACACCTTC.

V gene TRBV7-2 combines with J gene TRBJ1-1; D is unresolved. V lost 1 base and J 0 bases, leaving 12 bases between the germline ends. The CDR3 extends over 16 amino acids. Germline CDR1 is SGHTA and CDR2 is FQGNSA. The CDR3 protein is CASSLVFDGMNTEAFF. The CDR3 bases are TGTGCCAGCAGCTTAGTATTCGATGGCATGAACACTGAAGCTTTCTTT.

This chain connects TRBV9 to TRBJ2-5, with D possibly TRBD2 on 6 matching bases. Germline-derived CDR1 and CDR2 are SGDLS and YYNGEE. V shed 4 bases and J shed 3 bases, with 16 bases lying between them. The CDR3 sequence is 15 residues long. The CDR3 sequence: CASSMGLKGEETQYF. For the CDR3, the DNA is TGTGCCAGCAGCATGGGACTTAAGGGAGAAGAGACCCAGTACTTC.

The CDR3 here is CATTPSGGRAEAFF. DNA for the CDR3: TGTGCCACCACACCGTCGGGGGGAAGGGCTGAAGCTTTCTTT. V usage is TRBV5-4 and J usage is TRBJ1-1; weak D call: TRBD1 (5 bases). This CDR3 spans 14 amino acids. V was shortened by 9 bases and J by 6 bases, with 21 bases between the two germline ends. Germline V gene data show CDR1 as SGHNT and CDR2 as YYREEE (reference sequence).

The rearrangement uses TRBV27 and TRBJ2-2, with D perhaps matching TRBD2 (6 bases). V was trimmed by 6 bases and J by 4 bases, leaving 18 bases between them. The CDR3 is 16 amino acids. Germline loops: CDR1 MNHEY, CDR2 SMNVEV (reference sequence). The CDR3 sequence is CASRARGLPSTGELFF. The CDR3 nucleotides are TGTGCCAGCAGGGCAAGGGGACTCCCCAGCACCGGGGAGCTGTTTTTT.

This CDR3 is CASSLYRTGSPYEQYF. CDR3 bases: TGTGCCAGCAGTTTATATAGGACAGGGTCACCCTACGAGCAGTACTTC. The J gene is TRBJ2-7, the V gene TRBV27, with 8 bases fitting TRBD1. CDR1 and CDR2 from the germline V gene are MNHEY and SMNVEV (reference sequence). CDR3 length: 16 amino acids. Unmatched junction bases numbered 7, after V lost 1 base and J lost 2 bases.

The chain recombines TRBV2 with TRBJ1-5, with D perhaps matching TRBD1 (5 bases). V lost 8 bases and J lost 2, with 13 bases in between. Germline CDR1 reads SNHLY; CDR2 reads FYNNEI. The CDR3 sequence is 14 residues long. CDR3 residues: CASAFRVGNQPQHF. CDR3 bases: TGTGCCAGCGCTTTCAGGGTTGGCAATCAGCCCCAGCATTTT.

V is TRBV6-1 and J is TRBJ2-3; 7 nucleotides line up with TRBD1. V lost 2 bases, J lost 1 base, and 9 bases stayed unmatched. CDR1 MNHNS and CDR2 SASEGT come from the germline V gene. The CDR3 has 17 amino acids. CDR3 sequence (DNA): TGTGCCAGCAGTGAACTCAGGGGGATTTCGCGCACAGATACGCAGTATTTT. This encodes CASSELRGISRTDTQYF.

This chain uses TRBV7-2 with TRBJ2-3; TRBD2 matches at 14 bases. The CDR3 extends over 18 amino acids. Looked up from germline, CDR1 is SGHTA and CDR2 is FQGNSA. Losses at the gene ends were 5 bases for V and 3 bases for J; bases not matched to a gene: 10. The CDR3 region has the DNA TGTGCCAGCAGCCCGCGGGGACTAGCGGGGGATGTGACAGATACGCAGTATTTT. Protein sequence: CASSPRGLAGDVTDTQYF.

This sequence joins TRBV9 and TRBJ2-7; D perhaps matches TRBD2 (5 bases). Germline V gene sequence: CDR1 SGDLS, CDR2 YYNGEE. V dropped 4 bases and J dropped 6 bases, with 17 bases sitting between them. CDR3 length: 14 residues. This CDR3 is CASSPRTPSFEQYF. DNA of the CDR3: TGTGCCAGCAGCCCACGCACCCCTAGCTTCGAGCAGTACTTC.

The chain links TRBV2 to TRBJ1-4; TRBD1 aligns across 10 bases. The CDR3 contains 13 residues. V lost 11 bases to trimming and J lost 7 bases; unmatched junction nucleotides: 7. CDR1 is SNHLY and CDR2 is FYNNEI in the germline V gene. CDR3 in amino acids: CAPKGQGFEKLFF. The DNA for the CDR3 is TGTGCCCCGAAGGGACAGGGGTTTGAAAAACTGTTTTTT. The entire variable domain, with the rest obtained from reference TRBV2 and TRBJ1-4, is as follows: EPEVTQTPSHQVTQMGQEVILRCVPISNHLYFYWYRQILGQKVEFLVSFYNNEISEKSEIFDDQFSVERPDGSNFTLKIRSTKLEDSAMYFCAPKGQGFEKLFFGSGTQLSVL.

The chain couples TRBV4-1 to TRBJ2-7; D is ambiguous. The CDR3 sequence is 14 residues long. Germline CDR1 MGHRA, CDR2 YSYEKL. Trimming removed 1 base at V and 5 bases at J, with 12 bases between. CDR3 sequence reads: CASSQAPSTDEQYF. The CDR3 nucleotides read TGCGCCAGCAGCCAAGCCCCCTCTACCGACGAGCAGTACTTC.

The chain joins TRBV12-5 to TRBJ1-1; TRBD1 might be the D (6 bases). The CDR3 has 15 residues. Germline lookup yields CDR1 LGHNT and CDR2 FRNRAP. Between the trimmed V and J ends, which lost 6 bases and 3 bases, there was a span of 17 bases. For the CDR3, the DNA is TGTGCTAGTGGCGCAGGGGCCGGAATGCACACTGAAGCTTTCTTT. Translating it yields CASGAGAGMHTEAFF.

This chain connects TRBV5-5 to TRBJ2-5; perhaps TRBD1 as D (6 bases). CDR1 is SGHKS and CDR2 is YYEKEE in the germline V gene (reference sequence). V lost 3 bases to trimming and J lost 3 bases, with 9 bases between them. There are 13 residues in the CDR3. The CDR3 DNA reads as TGTGCCAGCAGCTGGGGGCCCAAAGAGACCCAGTACTTC. This translates into CASSWGPKETQYF.

The chain has TRBV29-1 and TRBJ1-2, with 8 bases identical to TRBD1. The CDR3 runs to 12 residues. Germline loops: CDR1 SQVTM, CDR2 ANQGSEA. Trimming at V came to 8 bases and at J to 2 bases, leaving 4 bases not matched to a gene. CDR3 DNA: TGCAGCTTTAACAGGGGGAACTATGGCTACACCTTC. Translation: CSFNRGNYGYTF.

The rearrangement uses TRBV7-2 and TRBJ1-2; 8 bases fit TRBD1. Germline V gene data show CDR1 as SGHTA and CDR2 as FQGNSA. CDR3 size: 13 residues. V lost 3 bases, J lost 8 bases, and 5 bases stayed unmatched. The CDR3 bases are TGTGCCAGCAGCTTGGGACAGGTTAGGGGCTACACCTTC. Translation: CASSLGQVRGYTF.

As concerns this clone: A read error may produce the germline difference seen at one junction end. For the CDR3, the DNA is TGTGCCACCAGCAGAGATTGGGCCGGGGAGCTGTTTTTC. It translates to CATSRDWAGELFF. This chain connects TRBV15 to TRBJ2-2, with D possibly matching TRBD2 (5 bases). The CDR3 totals 13 residues. The V gene's germline CDR1 is LNHNV and CDR2 YYDKDF (reference sequence).

V is TRBV14 and J is TRBJ2-1; D unresolved. Trimming took off 7 bases at V and 9 bases at J, with 22 bases between the two ends. The CDR3 totals 15 residues. Germline CDR1 and CDR2: SGHDN and FVKESK. This CDR3 is CASKSGVSGYGEQFF. In DNA form, the CDR3 reads TGTGCCAGCAAATCGGGTGTCTCTGGTTATGGTGAGCAGTTCTTC.

The V call is TRBV1, the J call TRBJ2-5; the table names TRBD2, a call not compared with the DNA. TRBV1 is noted as a pseudogene. The CDR3 has 20 amino acids. Here the CDR3 reads CTSSQEKLGPAGALQETQYF. DNA of the CDR3: TGCACCAGCAGCCAAGAAAAGTTGGGTCCGGCGGGGGCCCTACAAGAGACCCAGTACTTC.

The genes are TRBV4-1 and TRBJ2-7, with D possibly TRBD1 on 6 matching bases. Trimming stripped 4 bases from V and 1 base from J, with 14 bases between. CDR1 and CDR2 from the germline V gene are MGHRA and YSYEKL. There are 15 residues in the CDR3. The CDR3 here is CASSPNRVMSYEQYF. The CDR3 DNA reads TGCGCCAGCAGCCCAAACAGGGTAATGTCCTACGAGCAGTACTTC.

The J gene is TRBJ2-3, the V gene TRBV5-4; maybe TRBD1 (5 bases). Between the trimmed V and J ends, which lost 0 bases and 0 bases, there was a span of 11 bases. The CDR3 is made up of 16 amino acids. Germline V gene lookup returns CDR1 SGHNT and CDR2 YYREEE (reference sequence). This chain's CDR3 is CASSLGQTHSTDTQYF. CDR3 nucleotides: TGTGCCAGCAGCTTGGGACAGACCCACAGCACAGATACGCAGTATTTT.